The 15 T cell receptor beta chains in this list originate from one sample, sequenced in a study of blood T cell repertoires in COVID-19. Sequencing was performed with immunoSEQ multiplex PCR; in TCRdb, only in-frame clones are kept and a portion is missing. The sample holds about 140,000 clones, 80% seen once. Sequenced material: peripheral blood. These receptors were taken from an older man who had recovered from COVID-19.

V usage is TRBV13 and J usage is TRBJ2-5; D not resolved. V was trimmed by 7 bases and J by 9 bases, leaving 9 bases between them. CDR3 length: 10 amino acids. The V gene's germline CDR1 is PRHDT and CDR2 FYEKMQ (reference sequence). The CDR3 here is CASIIGAQYF. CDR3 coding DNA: TGTGCCAGCATTATTGGAGCCCAGTACTTC.

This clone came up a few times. The CDR3 nucleotides read TGTGCCAGCAGTTTTGGGACAGGGAACTATGGCTACACCTTC. Translated: CASSFGTGNYGYTF. This sequence joins TRBV5-8 and TRBJ1-2; 9 positions agree with TRBD1. The CDR3 loop spans 14 amino acids. Germline V gene data show CDR1 as SGHTS and CDR2 as YDEGEE. The V and J ends lost 5 bases and 2 bases, in that order; junction bases with no gene match: 4.

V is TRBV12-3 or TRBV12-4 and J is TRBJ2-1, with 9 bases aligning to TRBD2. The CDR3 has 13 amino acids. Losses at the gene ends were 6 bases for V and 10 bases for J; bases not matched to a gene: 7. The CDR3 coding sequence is TGTGCCAGCAGCGCAACCCTAGCGGGAGAGCAGTTCTTC. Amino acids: CASSATLAGEQFF.

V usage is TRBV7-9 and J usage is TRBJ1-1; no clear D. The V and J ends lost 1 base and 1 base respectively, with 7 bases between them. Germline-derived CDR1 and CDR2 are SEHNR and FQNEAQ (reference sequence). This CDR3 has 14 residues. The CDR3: CASSLVPGNTEAFF. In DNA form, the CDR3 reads TGTGCCAGCAGCTTAGTCCCCGGGAACACTGAAGCTTTCTTT.

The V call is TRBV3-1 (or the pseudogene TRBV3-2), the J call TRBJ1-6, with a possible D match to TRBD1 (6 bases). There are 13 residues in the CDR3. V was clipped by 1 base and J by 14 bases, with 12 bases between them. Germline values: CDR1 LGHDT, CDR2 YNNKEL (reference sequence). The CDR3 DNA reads TGTGCCAGCAGCCAAGGTACAGGGAACACCCTCCACTTT. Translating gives CASSQGTGNTLHF.

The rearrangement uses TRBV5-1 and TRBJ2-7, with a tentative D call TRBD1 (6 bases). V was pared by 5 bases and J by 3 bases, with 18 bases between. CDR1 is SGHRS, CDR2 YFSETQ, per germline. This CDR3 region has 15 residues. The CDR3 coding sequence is TGCGCCAGCAGACCCGACCCGACAGGCCTCTACGAGCAGTACTTC. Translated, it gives CASRPDPTGLYEQYF.

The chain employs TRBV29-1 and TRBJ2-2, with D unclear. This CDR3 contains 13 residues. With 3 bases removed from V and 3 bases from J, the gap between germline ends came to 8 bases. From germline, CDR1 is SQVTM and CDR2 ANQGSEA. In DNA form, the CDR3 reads TGCAGCGTTGATGGGCCTCACACCGGGGAGCTGTTTTTT. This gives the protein CSVDGPHTGELFF.

The CDR3 sequence is CASSWGVTGGKGLEQYF. DNA of the CDR3: TGTGCCAGCAGCTGGGGCGTGACAGGGGGGAAGGGGCTCGAGCAGTACTTC. V and J are TRBV27 and TRBJ2-7; 9 bases agree with TRBD1. Losses at the gene ends were 6 bases for V and 6 bases for J; bases not matched to a gene: 18. The germline gives CDR1 MNHEY, CDR2 SMNVEV (reference sequence). The CDR3 contains 17 residues.

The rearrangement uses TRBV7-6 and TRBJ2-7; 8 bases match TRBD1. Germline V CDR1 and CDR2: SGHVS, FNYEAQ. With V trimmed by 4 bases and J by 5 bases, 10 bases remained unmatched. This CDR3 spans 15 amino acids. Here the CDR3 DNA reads TGTGCCAGCAGCTCCAGACAGGGGATTCAGGACGAGCAGTACTTC. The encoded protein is CASSSRQGIQDEQYF.

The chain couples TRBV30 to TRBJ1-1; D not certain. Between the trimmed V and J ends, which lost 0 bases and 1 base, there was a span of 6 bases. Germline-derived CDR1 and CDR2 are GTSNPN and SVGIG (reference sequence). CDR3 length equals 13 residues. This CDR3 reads CAWSVRENTEAFF. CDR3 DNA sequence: TGTGCCTGGAGTGTCCGGGAGAACACTGAAGCTTTCTTT.

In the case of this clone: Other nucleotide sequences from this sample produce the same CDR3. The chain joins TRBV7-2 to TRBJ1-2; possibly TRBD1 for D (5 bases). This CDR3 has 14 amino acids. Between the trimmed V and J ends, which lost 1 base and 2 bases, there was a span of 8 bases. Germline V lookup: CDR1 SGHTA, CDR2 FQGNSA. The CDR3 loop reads CASSLDRGNYGYTF. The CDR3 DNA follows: TGTGCCAGCAGCTTAGATCGGGGGAACTATGGCTACACCTTC.

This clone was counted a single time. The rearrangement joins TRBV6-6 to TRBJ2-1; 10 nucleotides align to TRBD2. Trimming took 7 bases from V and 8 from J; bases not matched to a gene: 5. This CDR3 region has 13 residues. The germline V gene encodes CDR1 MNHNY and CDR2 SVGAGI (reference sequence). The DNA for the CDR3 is TGTGCCAGCACCCTAGCGGGAGTGCATGAGCAGTTCTTC. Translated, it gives CASTLAGVHEQFF.

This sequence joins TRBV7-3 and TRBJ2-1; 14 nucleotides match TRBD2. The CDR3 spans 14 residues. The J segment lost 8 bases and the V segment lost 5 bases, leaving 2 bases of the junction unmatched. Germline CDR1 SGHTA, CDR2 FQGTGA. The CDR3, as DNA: TGTGCCAGCAGCACGGGACTAGCGGGAGATGAGCAGTTCTTC. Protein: CASSTGLAGDEQFF.

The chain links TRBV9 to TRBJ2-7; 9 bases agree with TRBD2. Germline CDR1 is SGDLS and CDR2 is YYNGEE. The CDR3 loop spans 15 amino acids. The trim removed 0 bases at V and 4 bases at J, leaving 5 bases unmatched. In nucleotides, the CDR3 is TGTGCCAGCAGCGTAGGGGGTAGCGGGAGTTACGAGCAGTACTTC. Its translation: CASSVGGSGSYEQYF.

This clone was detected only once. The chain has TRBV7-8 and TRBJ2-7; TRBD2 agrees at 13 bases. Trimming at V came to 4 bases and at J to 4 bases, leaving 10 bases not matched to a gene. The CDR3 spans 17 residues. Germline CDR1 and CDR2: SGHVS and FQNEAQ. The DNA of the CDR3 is TGTGCCAGCAGCTCCCGGACTAGCGGGAGTCGTGCGTACGAGCAGTACTTC. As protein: CASSSRTSGSRAYEQYF.